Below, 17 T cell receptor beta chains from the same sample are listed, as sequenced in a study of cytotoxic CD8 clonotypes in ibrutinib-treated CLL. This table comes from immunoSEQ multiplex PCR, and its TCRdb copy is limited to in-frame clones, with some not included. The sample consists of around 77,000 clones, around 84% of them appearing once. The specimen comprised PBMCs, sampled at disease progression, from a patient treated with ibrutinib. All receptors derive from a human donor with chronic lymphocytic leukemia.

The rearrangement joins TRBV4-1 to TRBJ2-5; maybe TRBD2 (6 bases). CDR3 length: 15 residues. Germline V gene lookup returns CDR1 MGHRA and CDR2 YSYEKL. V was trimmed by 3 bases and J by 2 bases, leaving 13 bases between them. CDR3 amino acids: CASSQGGTEQETQYF. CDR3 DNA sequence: TGCGCCAGCAGCCAGGGCGGGACGGAACAAGAGACCCAGTACTTC.

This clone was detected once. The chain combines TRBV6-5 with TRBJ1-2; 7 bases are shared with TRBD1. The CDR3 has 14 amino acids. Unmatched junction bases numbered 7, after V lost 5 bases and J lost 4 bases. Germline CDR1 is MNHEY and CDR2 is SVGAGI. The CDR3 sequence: CASSRQGMSYGYTF. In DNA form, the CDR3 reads TGTGCCAGCAGTCGACAGGGTATGAGCTATGGCTACACCTTC.

The CDR3 DNA sequence: TGTGCCAGCAGCTTAGTACGAGGGGGTGAGCAGTTCTTC. Translation: CASSLVRGGEQFF. J is TRBJ2-1 and V is TRBV11-2, with D perhaps matching TRBD1 (6 bases). The ends were cut back, 1 base at V and 9 bases at J, with 10 bases in the middle. In germline, CDR1 is SGHAT, CDR2 FQNNGV. The CDR3 is made up of 13 amino acids.

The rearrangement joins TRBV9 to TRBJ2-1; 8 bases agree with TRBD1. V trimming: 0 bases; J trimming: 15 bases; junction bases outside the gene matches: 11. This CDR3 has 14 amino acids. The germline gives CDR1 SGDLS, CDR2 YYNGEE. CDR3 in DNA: TGTGCCAGCAGCGTAGGCGGGACAGGTTCAATTCCGTTCTTC. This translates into CASSVGGTGSIPFF.

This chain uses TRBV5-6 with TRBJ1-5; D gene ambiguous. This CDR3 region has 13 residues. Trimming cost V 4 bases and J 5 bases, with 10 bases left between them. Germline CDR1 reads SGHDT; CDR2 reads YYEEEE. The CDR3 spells CASSAGWDQPQHF. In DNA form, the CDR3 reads TGTGCCAGCAGCGCGGGGTGGGATCAGCCCCAGCATTTT.

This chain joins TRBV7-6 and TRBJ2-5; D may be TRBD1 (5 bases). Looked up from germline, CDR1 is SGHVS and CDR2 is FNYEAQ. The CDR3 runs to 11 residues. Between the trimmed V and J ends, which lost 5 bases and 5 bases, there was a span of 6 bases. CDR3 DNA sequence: TGTGCCAGCAGCAACAGGGAGACCCAGTACTTC. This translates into CASSNRETQYF.

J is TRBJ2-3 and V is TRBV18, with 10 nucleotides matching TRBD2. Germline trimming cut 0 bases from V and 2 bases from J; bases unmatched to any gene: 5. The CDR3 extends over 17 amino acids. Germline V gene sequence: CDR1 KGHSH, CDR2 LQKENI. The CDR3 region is CASSPPGLASFTDTQYF. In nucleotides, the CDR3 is TGTGCCAGCTCACCACCGGGACTAGCGAGTTTCACAGATACGCAGTATTTT.

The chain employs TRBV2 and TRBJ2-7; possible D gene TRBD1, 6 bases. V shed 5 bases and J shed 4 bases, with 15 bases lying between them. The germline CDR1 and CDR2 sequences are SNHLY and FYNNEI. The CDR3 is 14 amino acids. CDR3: CASSPRGSGYEQYF. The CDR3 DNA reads TGTGCCAGCAGTCCCAGGGGTTCGGGTTACGAGCAGTACTTC.

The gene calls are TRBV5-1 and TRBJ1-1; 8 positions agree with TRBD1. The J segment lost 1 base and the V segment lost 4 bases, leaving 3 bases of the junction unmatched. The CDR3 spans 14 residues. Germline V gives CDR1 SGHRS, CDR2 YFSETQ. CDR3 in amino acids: CASSAGTGNTEAFF. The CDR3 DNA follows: TGCGCCAGCAGCGCCGGGACAGGGAACACTGAAGCTTTCTTT. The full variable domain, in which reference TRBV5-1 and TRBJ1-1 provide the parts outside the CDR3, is KAGVTQTPRYLIKTRGQQVTLSCSPISGHRSVSWYQQTPGQGLQFLFEYFSETQRNKGNFPGRFSGRQFSNSRSEMNVSTLELGDSALYLCASSAGTGNTEAFFGQGTRLTVV.

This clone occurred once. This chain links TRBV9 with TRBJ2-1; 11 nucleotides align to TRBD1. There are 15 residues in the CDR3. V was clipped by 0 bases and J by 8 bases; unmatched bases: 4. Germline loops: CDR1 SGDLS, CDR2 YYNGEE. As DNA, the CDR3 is TGTGCCAGCAGCGTAGAAGGACAGGGGGCCGATGAGCAGTTCTTC. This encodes CASSVEGQGADEQFF.

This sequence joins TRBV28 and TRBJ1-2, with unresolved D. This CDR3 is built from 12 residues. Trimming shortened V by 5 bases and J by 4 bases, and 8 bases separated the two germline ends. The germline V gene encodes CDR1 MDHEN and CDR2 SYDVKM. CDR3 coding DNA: TGTGCCAGCAGTGACATGGGCTATGGCTACACCTTC. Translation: CASSDMGYGYTF.

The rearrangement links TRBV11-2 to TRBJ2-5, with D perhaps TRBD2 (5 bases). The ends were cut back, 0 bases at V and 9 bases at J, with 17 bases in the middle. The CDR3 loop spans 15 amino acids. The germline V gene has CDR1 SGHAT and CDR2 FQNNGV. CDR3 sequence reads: CASSLEGGLVKSQYF. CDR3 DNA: TGTGCCAGCAGCTTAGAAGGCGGGCTGGTTAAGTCCCAGTACTTC.

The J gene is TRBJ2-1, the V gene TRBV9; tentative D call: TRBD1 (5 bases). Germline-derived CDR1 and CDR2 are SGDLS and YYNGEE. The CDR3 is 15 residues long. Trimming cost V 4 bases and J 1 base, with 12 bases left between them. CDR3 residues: CASSTREKSYNEQFF. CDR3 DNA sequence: TGTGCCAGCAGCACCAGGGAAAAATCCTACAATGAGCAGTTCTTC. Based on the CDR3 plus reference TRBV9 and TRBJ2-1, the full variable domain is DSGVTQTPKHLITATGQRVTLRCSPRSGDLSVYWYQQSLDQGLQFLIQYYNGEERAKGNILERFSAQQFPDLHSELNLSSLELGDSALYFCASSTREKSYNEQFFGPGTRLTVL.

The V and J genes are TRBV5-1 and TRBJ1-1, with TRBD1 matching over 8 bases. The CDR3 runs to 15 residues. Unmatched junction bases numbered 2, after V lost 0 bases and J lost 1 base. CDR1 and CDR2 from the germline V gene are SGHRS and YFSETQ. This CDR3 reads CASSLDRGSNTEAFF. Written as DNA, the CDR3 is TGCGCCAGCAGCTTGGACAGGGGGTCGAACACTGAAGCTTTCTTT.

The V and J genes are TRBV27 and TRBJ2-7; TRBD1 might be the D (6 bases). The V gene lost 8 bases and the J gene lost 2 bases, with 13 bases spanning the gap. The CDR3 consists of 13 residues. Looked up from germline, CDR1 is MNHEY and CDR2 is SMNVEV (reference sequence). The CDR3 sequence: CASVKQGTYEQYF. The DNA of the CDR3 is TGTGCCAGCGTGAAACAGGGCACCTACGAGCAGTACTTC.

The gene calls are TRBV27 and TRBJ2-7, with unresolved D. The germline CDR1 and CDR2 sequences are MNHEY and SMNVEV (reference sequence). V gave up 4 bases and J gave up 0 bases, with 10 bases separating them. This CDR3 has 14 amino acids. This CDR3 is CASSSHGASYEQYF. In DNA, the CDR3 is TGTGCCAGCAGTTCCCATGGAGCCTCCTACGAGCAGTACTTC.

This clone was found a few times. CDR3 region: CASSSQGHEKLFF. The CDR3 nucleotides read TGTGCCAGCAGCTCCCAGGGGCATGAAAAACTGTTTTTT. The chain uses TRBV7-9 and TRBJ1-4; a weak D match, TRBD1 (6 bases). The CDR3 loop spans 13 amino acids. Looked up from germline, CDR1 is SEHNR and CDR2 is FQNEAQ (reference sequence). The germline V and J ends were trimmed by 4 bases and 6 bases, with 9 bases remaining between them.